This entry describes one TCR beta chain. This record comes from a study of blood T cell repertoires in COVID-19. The junction had 4 bases not matched to a gene; V was cut back by 3 bases and J by 3 bases. Germline V lookup: CDR1 MNHEY, CDR2 SMNVEV (reference sequence). CDR3 length: 14 amino acids. Sequenced by immunoSEQ multiplex PCR; TCRdb stores in-frame clones only, minus some. This sample has over 250,000 clones, with approximately 83% found just once. The chain uses TRBV27 and TRBJ2-5, with 7 bases identical to TRBD2. This receptor was taken from a woman aged 45 to 65 who had recovered from COVID-19. Sequenced input: peripheral blood. CDR3 in amino acids: CASSFLGGEETQYF. For the CDR3, the DNA is TGTGCCAGCAGTTTCCTGGGGGGGGAAGAGACCCAGTACTTC.